This entry features one TCR beta chain sequence. The target antigen is unknown. The source of the sample is a study of blood T cells in healthy people across ages. Overall study findings and caveats: Fewer expanded clones and more diversity marked long-lived versus aged donors.

The authors ran a second PCR of about 6 to 11 cycles using a sample-barcoded 5' primer and a J-beta primer mix. TCRdb processed the 5' RACE reads anew with MiXCR; each CDR3 protein has one entry. The sample yields 650,000 to 1,000,000 distinct CDR3 sequences, roughly 34% seen once. The CDR3 sequence is 15 residues long. The germline CDR1 and CDR2 sequences are MNHEY and SVGAGI. V was pared by 0 bases and J by 2 bases, with 9 bases between. Material for sequencing was blood. This receptor was identified in a man between 18 and 29 years old in good health. The chain carries TRBV6-5 and TRBJ2-3; D perhaps matches TRBD2 (5 bases). As DNA, the CDR3 is TGTGCCAGCAGTTACTCGGGCGGGTCCACAGATACGCAGTATTTT. This sequence encodes CASSYSGGSTDTQYF.